Described below is a single TCR beta chain sequence and its context. Original processing notes: Scientists estimated how many nucleated cells there were by amplifying reference gene primers. Libraries were prepared by immunoSEQ multiplex PCR; TCRdb keeps only in-frame clonotypes and omits some of them. From that table come the V and J calls and clone size; the DNA was used to work out D and trimming. The sample has some 120,000 clones; roughly 80% are singletons. This entry comes from a study of blood T cell repertoires in COVID-19. On the study more broadly: PBMCs, B-cell-depleted T cells, or T cells provided the cDNA or gDNA that made up the material.

The ends were cut back, 0 bases at V and 8 bases at J, with 6 bases in the middle. The CDR3 runs to 12 residues. Germline assignment: CDR1 KGHDR and CDR2 SFDVKD. This chain joins TRBV24-1 and TRBJ1-2; D is uncertain. Sequencing used peripheral blood. The TCR comes from a human donor in a cohort sampled during active COVID-19. In DNA, the CDR3 is TGTGCCACCAGTGATTTGCAACAGGGCTACACCTTC. This translates into CATSDLQQGYTF.